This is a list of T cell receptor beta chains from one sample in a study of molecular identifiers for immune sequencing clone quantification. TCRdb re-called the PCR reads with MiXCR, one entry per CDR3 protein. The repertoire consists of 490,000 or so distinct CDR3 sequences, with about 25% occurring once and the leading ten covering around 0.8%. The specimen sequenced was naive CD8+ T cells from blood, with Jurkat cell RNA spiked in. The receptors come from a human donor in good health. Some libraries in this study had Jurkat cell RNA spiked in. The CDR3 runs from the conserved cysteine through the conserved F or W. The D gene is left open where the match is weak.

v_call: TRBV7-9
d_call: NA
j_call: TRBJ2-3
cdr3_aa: CASSGRFTDTQYF

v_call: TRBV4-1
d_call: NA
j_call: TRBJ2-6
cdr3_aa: CASSQGRVSGANVLTF

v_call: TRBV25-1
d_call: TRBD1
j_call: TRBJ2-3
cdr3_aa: CASLKGTGDTDTQYF

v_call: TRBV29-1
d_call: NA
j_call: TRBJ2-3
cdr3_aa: CSVDRRQEEGTDTQYF

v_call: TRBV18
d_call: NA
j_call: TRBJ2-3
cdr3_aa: CASSSIYTGADTQYF

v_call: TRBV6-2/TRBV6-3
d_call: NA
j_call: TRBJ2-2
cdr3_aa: CASSYSLGGTGELFF

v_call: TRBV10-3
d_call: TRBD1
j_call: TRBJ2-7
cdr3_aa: CAIGQGPEQYF

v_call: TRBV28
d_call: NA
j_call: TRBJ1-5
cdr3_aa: CASSLRPIRNQPQHF

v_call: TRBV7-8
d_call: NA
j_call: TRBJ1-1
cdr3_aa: CASSLAGRGTEAFF

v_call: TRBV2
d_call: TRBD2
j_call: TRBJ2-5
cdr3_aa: CASSETSGGKETQYF